The count of the clone carrying this TCR beta chain is one. The source of the sample is a study of control samples from healthy donors and cancer patients. This CDR3 region has 12 residues. V was clipped by 7 bases and J by 8 bases, with 14 bases between them. The germline CDR1 and CDR2 sequences are LNHDA and SQIVND (reference sequence). This table comes from immunoSEQ multiplex PCR, and its TCRdb copy is limited to in-frame clones, with some not included. The sample lists roughly 50,000 clones, around 94% occurring once. The chain recombines TRBV19 with TRBJ1-2; D is undetermined. The TCR comes from a man aged 30 to 39 in good health. What was sequenced was blood. The CDR3 loop is CASNLDGSGYTF. CDR3 DNA sequence: TGTGCCAGTAATTTAGATGGGAGCGGCTACACCTTC.